This T cell receptor (beta chain) was sequenced in a study of T cell repertoires in chronic hepatitis B (dated by TCRdb to about 2019). Preparation of the library involved the immunoSEQ multiplex PCR assay. Entries here come from immuneACCESS through TCRdb and include only in-frame sequences with V and J called. Some clones fail to appear in such tables; in the studies checked, an unresolved V gene covers under half of the shortfall, and the cause of the remainder is unknown. The table for this sample records about 63 clones. V loses 4 bases at its end and J loses 2 bases; junction bases beyond the gene matches: 4. From its cysteine to its phenylalanine, the CDR3 spans 15 amino acids. The read is trimmed to its CDR3 DNA, 45 bases read in frame from base 1. CDR1 and CDR2 (MNHNS, SASEGT) derive from the germline V gene. In regard to this clone: Base qualities are not provided; no much larger clone lies one nucleotide away.

This clonotype was obtained from a human donor with chronic hepatitis B virus infection. The chain was built from TRBV6-1 and TRBJ1-5, and 8 bases in between align with TRBD1. The sample consisted of HBV polymerase (pol387) epitope-specific CD8+ T cells from PBMCs. CDR3 region: CASSVQGAGNQPQHF. The nucleotide sequence reads as follows: TGTGCCAGCAGTGTCCAGGGGGCAGGCAATCAGCCCCAGCATTTT.